What follows describes a single T cell receptor (beta chain). Its antigen remains unidentified. Germline V gives CDR1 MNHEY, CDR2 SMNVEV (reference sequence). V lost 5 bases, J lost 1 base, and 8 bases lay in between. The CDR3 length is 13 residues. This sample stems from a study of cytomegalovirus exposure and HLA in healthy donors. Points from the study as a whole: Being productive about 90% or about 30% of the time was typical of most TCR beta V segments in an earlier analysis.

60 Vbeta and 13 Jbeta primers were used in PCR. Clones were read by immunoSEQ multiplex PCR, and TCRdb kept only the in-frame ones, dropping some. In the table there are 150,000 to 200,000 clones, approximately 80% of which are singletons. The chain employs TRBV27 and TRBJ2-5; a weak D match, TRBD1 (5 bases). The receptor's source is a woman in her thirties or forties in good health and CMV-seropositive. The sequenced sample consisted of PBMCs. The CDR3 loop is CASSPTVQETQYF. The CDR3 region has the DNA TGTGCCAGCAGTCCGACAGTCCAAGAGACCCAGTACTTC.